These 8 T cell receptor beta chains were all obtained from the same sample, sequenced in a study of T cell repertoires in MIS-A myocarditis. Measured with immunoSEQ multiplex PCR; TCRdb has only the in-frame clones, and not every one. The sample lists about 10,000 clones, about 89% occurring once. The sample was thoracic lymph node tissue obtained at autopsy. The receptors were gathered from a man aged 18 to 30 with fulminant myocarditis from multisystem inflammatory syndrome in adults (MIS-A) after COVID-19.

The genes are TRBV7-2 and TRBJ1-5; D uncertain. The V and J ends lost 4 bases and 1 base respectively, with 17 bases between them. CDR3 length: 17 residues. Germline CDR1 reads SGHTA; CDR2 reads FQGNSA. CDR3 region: CASSYDPGLASNQPQHF. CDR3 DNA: TGTGCCAGCAGCTATGACCCCGGGCTGGCGAGCAATCAGCCCCAGCATTTT.

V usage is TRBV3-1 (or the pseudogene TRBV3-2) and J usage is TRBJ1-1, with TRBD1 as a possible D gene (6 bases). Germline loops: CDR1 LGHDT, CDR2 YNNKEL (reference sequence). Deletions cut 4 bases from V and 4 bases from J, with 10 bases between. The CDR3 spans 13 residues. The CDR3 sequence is CASSLGGGTEAFF. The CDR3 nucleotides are TGTGCCAGCAGCCTCGGAGGGGGCACTGAAGCTTTCTTT.

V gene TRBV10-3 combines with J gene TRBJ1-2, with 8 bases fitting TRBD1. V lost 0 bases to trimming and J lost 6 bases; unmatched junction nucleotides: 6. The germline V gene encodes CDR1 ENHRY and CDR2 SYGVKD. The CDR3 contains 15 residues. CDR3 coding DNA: TGTGCCATCAGTGAGTCGGCCGGGACAGGAAATGGCTACACCTTC. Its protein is CAISESAGTGNGYTF.

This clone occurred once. CDR3 DNA sequence: TGTGCCATCAGTGAGTCGACCGCACCGGCGGATCAGCCCCAGCATTTT. Translated: CAISESTAPADQPQHF. The chain recombines TRBV10-3 with TRBJ1-5; unclear D gene. V was shortened by 0 bases and J by 5 bases, with 14 bases between the two germline ends. This CDR3 region has 16 residues. CDR1 ENHRY and CDR2 SYGVKD come from the germline V gene.

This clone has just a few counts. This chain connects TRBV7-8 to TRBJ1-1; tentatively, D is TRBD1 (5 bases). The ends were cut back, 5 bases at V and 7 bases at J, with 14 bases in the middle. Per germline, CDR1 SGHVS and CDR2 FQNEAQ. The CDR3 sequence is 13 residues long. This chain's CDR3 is CASSTGFMGEAFF. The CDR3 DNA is TGTGCCAGCAGCACAGGATTTATGGGTGAAGCTTTCTTT. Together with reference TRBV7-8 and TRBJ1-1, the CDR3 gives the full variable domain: GAGVSQSPRYKVAKRGQDVALRCDPISGHVSLFWYQQALGQGPEFLTYFQNEAQLDKSGLPSDRFFAERPEGSVSTLKIQRTQQEDSAVYLCASSTGFMGEAFFGQGTRLTVV.

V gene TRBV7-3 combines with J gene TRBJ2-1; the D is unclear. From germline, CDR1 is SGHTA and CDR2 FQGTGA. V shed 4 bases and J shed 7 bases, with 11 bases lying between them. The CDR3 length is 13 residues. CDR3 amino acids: CASSSTSRNEQFF. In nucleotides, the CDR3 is TGTGCCAGCAGCTCAACGTCCCGAAATGAGCAGTTCTTC.

The CDR3 DNA reads as TGTGCCAGCTCATCACAGGGGGCAGGGGAAAAACTGTTTTTT. Translated, it gives CASSSQGAGEKLFF. The rearrangement joins TRBV18 to TRBJ1-4; 9 bases are shared with TRBD1. There are 14 residues in the CDR3. The V and J ends lost 5 bases and 8 bases, in that order; junction bases with no gene match: 6. Germline V lookup: CDR1 KGHSH, CDR2 LQKENI. The variable domain in full, with the rest retrieved from reference TRBV18 and TRBJ1-4, is NAGVMQNPRHLVRRRGQEARLRCSPMKGHSHVYWYRQLPEEGLKFMVYLQKENIIDESGMPKERFSAEFPKEGPSILRIQQVVRGDSAAYFCASSSQGAGEKLFFGSGTQLSVL.

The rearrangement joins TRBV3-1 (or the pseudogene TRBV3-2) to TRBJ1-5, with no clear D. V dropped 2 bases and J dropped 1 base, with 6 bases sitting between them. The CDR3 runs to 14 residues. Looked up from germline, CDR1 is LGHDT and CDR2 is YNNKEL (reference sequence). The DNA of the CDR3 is TGTGCCAGCAGCCAACGGGAAAGCAATCAGCCCCAGCATTTT. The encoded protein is CASSQRESNQPQHF.